A single sample is the source of the 10 T cell receptor beta chains below, sequenced in a study of post-analysis software for immune sequencing data. Study-wide findings and caveats: TRBV5-6, TRBV5-1 and TRBV20-1 belonged to a set of about five TRBV segments that were more frequent in patients than controls.

Unique molecular identifiers were built into the TCR beta cDNA libraries. Using its own MiXCR run on the PCR reads, TCRdb lists one record per CDR3 protein. In the table there are roughly 670,000 distinct CDR3 sequences, approximately 59% of which are singletons. No antigen has been identified for these receptors. Sequencing used blood. The receptors stem from a girl between 2 and 10 years old with multiple sclerosis.

This clonotype was counted a few times. The chain couples TRBV7-2 to TRBJ2-1; 7 nucleotides align to TRBD1. The CDR3 has 15 residues. Germline V gene data show CDR1 as SGHTA and CDR2 as FQGNSA. Trimming cost V 5 bases and J 7 bases; bases outside gene matches: 11. The CDR3 sequence is CASSVGETGSNEQFF. CDR3 sequence (DNA): TGTGCCAGCAGCGTAGGCGAGACAGGGTCGAATGAGCAGTTCTTC.

The chain links TRBV7-4 to TRBJ2-1; D possibly uses TRBD1 or TRBD2 (5 bases each). Germline V gene sequence: CDR1 SGHVT, CDR2 SQSDAQ. This CDR3 spans 15 amino acids. V was clipped by 3 bases and J by 2 bases, with 11 bases between them. CDR3 coding DNA: TGTGCCAGCAGCTTCGAGGGGACGGCCTACAATGAGCAGTTCTTC. It specifies CASSFEGTAYNEQFF. Variable domain in full (rest from reference TRBV7-4 and TRBJ2-1): GAGVSQSPRYKVAKRGRDVALRCDSISGHVTLYWYRQTLGQGSEVLTYSQSDAQRDKSGRPSGRFSAERPERSVSTLKIQRTEQGDSAVYLCASSFEGTAYNEQFFGPGTRLTVL.

J is TRBJ1-6 and V is TRBV20-1; D remains unclear. Per germline, CDR1 DFQATT and CDR2 SNEGSKA (reference sequence). The V end was cut by 6 bases, the J end by 0 bases, with 6 bases between. The CDR3 spans 13 residues. The CDR3 here is CSAKISYNSPLHF. The CDR3 nucleotides read TGCAGTGCCAAGATCTCCTATAATTCACCCCTCCACTTT.

This chain uses TRBV29-1 with TRBJ2-1, with D perhaps matching TRBD2 (6 bases). Germline loops: CDR1 SQVTM, CDR2 ANQGSEA. Trimming took 5 bases from V and 1 from J, leaving 6 bases between them. The CDR3 extends over 12 amino acids. The CDR3 DNA follows: TGCAGCGTTCGGGGGTCCTACAATGAGCAGTTCTTC. This gives the protein CSVRGSYNEQFF.

The chain carries TRBV6-6 and TRBJ2-7, with 8 bases lining up with TRBD1. The CDR3 loop spans 16 amino acids. V lost 5 bases to trimming and J lost 2 bases; unmatched junction nucleotides: 11. Germline V gives CDR1 MNHNY, CDR2 SVGAGI (reference sequence). The CDR3 loop is CASSPPRDRTTYEQYF. The CDR3 DNA reads TGTGCCAGCAGTCCTCCGCGGGACAGGACAACCTACGAGCAGTACTTC.

The chain recombines TRBV12-5 with TRBJ2-5; 7 bases map to TRBD1. In germline, CDR1 is LGHNT, CDR2 FRNRAP. The CDR3 is 18 amino acids. V shed 1 base, J shed 5 bases, and the junction held 16 bases outside the gene matches. The CDR3 DNA is TGTGCTAGTGGTTTGGCACCCTCGCAGGGGGTAGGCGGGGAGACCCAGTACTTC. Its protein product is CASGLAPSQGVGGETQYF.

The genes are TRBV6-1 and TRBJ2-5; D gene uncertain. Germline V gives CDR1 MNHNS, CDR2 SASEGT. This CDR3 comprises 15 residues. V was trimmed by 9 bases and J by 0 bases, leaving 17 bases between them. Here the CDR3 DNA reads TGTGCCAGTGCGACGGATTTCGGCAACCAAGAGACCCAGTACTTC. Residues: CASATDFGNQETQYF.

The chain uses TRBV7-2 and TRBJ2-6; D remains unclear. CDR1 is SGHTA and CDR2 is FQGNSA in the germline V gene. V was trimmed by 5 bases and J by 2 bases, leaving 16 bases between them. This CDR3 is 17 amino acids long. CDR3 DNA sequence: TGTGCCAGCAGCCCTAGGCCGTGGTCTACTGGGGCCAACGTCCTGACTTTC. Its protein product is CASSPRPWSTGANVLTF.

The rearrangement links TRBV29-1 to TRBJ2-1; no firm D call. The CDR3 covers 10 residues. V dropped 3 bases and J dropped 14 bases, with 11 bases sitting between them. From germline, CDR1 is SQVTM and CDR2 ANQGSEA. CDR3 in amino acids: CSVDPIQEFF. In DNA, the CDR3 is TGCAGCGTTGATCCGATTCAGGAGTTCTTC.

V gene TRBV12-5 combines with J gene TRBJ1-5; D gene unclear. The germline V gene has CDR1 LGHNT and CDR2 FRNRAP. The CDR3 totals 17 residues. V gave up 0 bases and J gave up 0 bases, with 12 bases separating them. The CDR3 here is CASGLVLQMNSNQPQHF. DNA for the CDR3: TGTGCTAGTGGTTTGGTACTTCAAATGAATAGCAATCAGCCCCAGCATTTT.